This entry concerns a single T cell receptor (beta chain). Relative to the germline gene, one junction end is altered; a read error may explain this. Some clones are missing from TCRdb's copy, which holds only in-frame ones; the method was immunoSEQ multiplex PCR. The table shows some 40,000 clones, with 80% to 95% occurring only once. The sample originates from a study of T cell changes during pregnancy in multiple sclerosis. Per germline, CDR1 SGHRS and CDR2 YFSETQ. The CDR3 has 15 residues. The V gene is TRBV5-1, the J gene TRBJ2-1; 7 bases align to TRBD2. Sequencing was carried out using peripheral blood. This clonotype originated in a female donor with multiple sclerosis, enrolled in a pregnancy study. CDR3 in DNA: TGTGCCAGCAGCCTCCGGGGGACTACATACAATGAGCAGTTCTTC. Amino acids: CASSLRGTTYNEQFF.